The next 22 T cell receptor beta chains were all read from a single sample in a study of OX40 agonist ivuxolimab in advanced cancers. Libraries were prepared through the immunoSEQ multiplex PCR assay. The immuneACCESS repertoire file appears here via TCRdb, limited to in-frame rearrangements. These files lack a portion of the clones; in checked studies, under half of the deficit traces to unresolved V genes, and the cause of the others is not known. The sample table records more than 80,000 clones; 70% to 90% of these occur just once. The ten largest make up 0.6% to 0.9% of the sample. Sequencing used CD4+ or CD8+ T cells sorted from blood, obtained in a trial of the OX40 agonist ivuxolimab. The source is an adult with an advanced solid tumor such as melanoma, head and neck, liver or kidney cancer.

CDR3 sequence: CASSPGRSSYEQYF. CDR3 nucleotides: TGTGCCTCAAGTCCCGGACGGAGCTCCTACGAGCAGTACTTC. This chain joins TRBV19 and TRBJ2-7; D ambiguous. The CDR3 is 14 amino acids. V was cut by 11 bases and J by 0 bases, with 17 bases left in between. CDR1 LNHDA and CDR2 SQIVND come from the germline V gene (reference sequence).

This chain connects TRBV2 to TRBJ2-2; D may be TRBD2 (5 bases). Germline V gives CDR1 SNHLY, CDR2 FYNNEI. The CDR3 has 15 amino acids. Trimming left V 4 bases short and J 4 bases short, with 13 bases between. The DNA of the CDR3 is TGTGCCAGCAGTGTTGTACTAGTTGGCACCGGGGAGCTGTTTTTT. It yields the protein CASSVVLVGTGELFF.

V is TRBV5-4 and J is TRBJ2-1; 11 bases map to TRBD2. CDR3 size: 20 residues. Germline assignment: CDR1 SGHNT and CDR2 YYREEE (reference sequence). Germline trimming cut 0 bases from V and 4 bases from J; bases unmatched to any gene: 15. The CDR3 region is CASSLAGGRLAGKTYNEQFF. CDR3 nucleotide sequence: TGTGCCAGCAGCTTGGCCGGAGGGCGACTAGCGGGGAAAACTTACAATGAGCAGTTCTTC.

In nucleotides, the CDR3 is TGTGCCAGCCAAGCAGAAGGGGGGCGGGAAAAACTGTTTTTT. Translation gives CASQAEGGREKLFF. The chain recombines TRBV6-1 with TRBJ1-4, with D perhaps matching TRBD1 (6 bases). Germline V lookup: CDR1 MNHNS, CDR2 SASEGT. V lost 8 bases and J lost 8, with 18 bases in between. The CDR3 is made up of 14 amino acids.

There are a few counts of this clone. The chain uses TRBV5-4 and TRBJ1-6; perhaps TRBD1 as D (6 bases). The CDR3 has 16 residues. Trimming cost V 1 base and J 9 bases, with 17 bases left between them. The germline gives CDR1 SGHNT, CDR2 YYREEE (reference sequence). Written as DNA, the CDR3 is TGTGCCAGCAGCTTGAACAAAGGGGGTATCACTTCACCCCTCCACTTT. Encoded protein: CASSLNKGGITSPLHF.

V is TRBV27 and J is TRBJ2-1; D tentatively reads TRBD1 or TRBD2 (5 bases each). CDR3 length equals 12 residues. Germline V gene sequence: CDR1 MNHEY, CDR2 SMNVEV (reference sequence). V gave up 6 bases and J gave up 12 bases, with 15 bases separating them. The CDR3: CASSFRRGGQFF. The CDR3 region has the DNA TGTGCCAGCAGCTTCCGTCGTGGGGGGCAGTTCTTC.

CDR3 region: CASRRGDSPNQPQHF. CDR3 coding DNA: TGTGCCAGCAGACGGGGGGACAGCCCTAATCAGCCCCAGCATTTT. The chain is built from TRBV6-5 and TRBJ1-5, with 7 bases identical to TRBD1. Losses at the gene ends were 6 bases for V and 4 bases for J; bases not matched to a gene: 9. CDR1 MNHEY and CDR2 SVGAGI come from the germline V gene. This CDR3 contains 15 residues.

The V and J genes are TRBV18 and TRBJ2-5, with D perhaps matching TRBD1 or TRBD2 (5 bases each). CDR3 length equals 13 residues. With 8 bases removed from V and 5 bases from J, the gap between germline ends came to 15 bases. CDR1 and CDR2 (germline): KGHSH, LQKENI. The CDR3 here is CASAPRGSETQYF. The CDR3 nucleotides read TGTGCCAGCGCGCCCCGGGGCTCGGAGACCCAGTACTTC.

This chain uses TRBV11-2 with TRBJ2-3; D perhaps matches TRBD2 (7 bases). Per germline, CDR1 SGHAT and CDR2 FQNNGV. The CDR3 is made up of 16 amino acids. Between the trimmed V and J ends, which lost 2 bases and 0 bases, there was a span of 12 bases. CDR3 sequence: CASSLTGGLSTDTQYF. The CDR3 DNA reads as TGTGCCAGCAGCTTAACGGGGGGCCTTAGCACAGATACGCAGTATTTT.

The chain's CDR3 is CARRTGLFEKLFF. The CDR3 bases are TGTGCCCGTAGGACAGGGCTTTTTGAAAAACTGTTTTTT. J is TRBJ1-4 and V is TRBV30; 8 bases agree with TRBD1. V was clipped by 8 bases and J by 7 bases; unmatched bases: 9. The germline CDR1 and CDR2 sequences are GTSNPN and SVGIG (reference sequence). The CDR3 has 13 amino acids.

The genes are TRBV29-1 and TRBJ1-1; D is uncertain. This CDR3 is built from 15 residues. The germline CDR1 and CDR2 sequences are SQVTM and ANQGSEA. V was trimmed by 6 bases and J by 1 base, leaving 18 bases between them. The DNA of the CDR3 is TGCAGCGTGAAGGAGACCGTCTGGGAGAACACTGAAGCTTTCTTT. Encoded protein: CSVKETVWENTEAFF. The full variable domain, in which reference TRBV29-1 and TRBJ1-1 provide the parts outside the CDR3, is SAVISQKPSRDICQRGTSLTIQCQVDSQVTMMFWYRQQPGQSLTLIATANQGSEATYESGFVIDKFPISRPNLTFSTLTVSNMSPEDSSIYLCSVKETVWENTEAFFGQGTRLTVV.

In its sample, this clone was seen a few times. The chain has TRBV7-3 and TRBJ1-6, with D hard to call. Germline V gives CDR1 SGHTA, CDR2 FQGTGA. The CDR3 contains 13 residues. Trimming left V 4 bases short and J 6 bases short, with 7 bases between. CDR3 nucleotides: TGTGCCAGCAGCTCCCGGCCTAATTCACCCCTCCACTTT. Amino acid sequence: CASSSRPNSPLHF. The full variable domain, rest sourced from reference TRBV7-3 and TRBJ1-6, is GAGVSQTPSNKVTEKGKYVELRCDPISGHTALYWYRQSLGQGPEFLIYFQGTGAADDSGLPNDRFFAVRPEGSVSTLKIQRTERGDSAVYLCASSSRPNSPLHFGNGTRLTVT.

This clone was seen once. V and J are TRBV2 and TRBJ2-3; 11 bases match TRBD2. The CDR3 has 15 amino acids. Trimming removed 7 bases from V and 0 bases from J; junction bases left unmatched: 3. Per the germline V gene, CDR1 is SNHLY and CDR2 is FYNNEI. The CDR3 protein is CASTRTSGSTDTQYF. The CDR3 nucleotides are TGTGCCAGCACCCGGACTAGCGGGAGCACAGATACGCAGTATTTT.

The chain recombines TRBV5-1 with TRBJ2-2; D is unclear. This CDR3 has 13 amino acids. V was shortened by 4 bases and J by 5 bases, with 9 bases between the two germline ends. Germline V lookup: CDR1 SGHRS, CDR2 YFSETQ. CDR3 sequence: CASSPSSTGELFF. CDR3 DNA: TGCGCCAGCAGCCCCAGTAGTACCGGGGAGCTGTTTTTT.

The chain joins TRBV9 to TRBJ2-5, with a tentative D call TRBD2 (7 bases). V was clipped by 0 bases and J by 3 bases, with 12 bases between them. Looked up from germline, CDR1 is SGDLS and CDR2 is YYNGEE. The length of the CDR3 is 15 residues. This CDR3 reads CASSVVGGVEETQYF. DNA for the CDR3: TGTGCCAGCAGCGTAGTAGGGGGGGTCGAAGAGACCCAGTACTTC.

The rearrangement joins TRBV6-6 to TRBJ2-3; D is undetermined. V shed 5 bases and J shed 1 base, with 10 bases lying between them. Germline V lookup: CDR1 MNHNY, CDR2 SVGAGI (reference sequence). The CDR3 sequence is 14 residues long. The CDR3 sequence is CASSTFSGTDTQYF. In nucleotides, the CDR3 is TGTGCCAGCAGTACCTTCTCTGGCACAGATACGCAGTATTTT.

This clone was observed a few times. V and J are TRBV5-6 and TRBJ1-6; D ambiguous. The germline V gene encodes CDR1 SGHDT and CDR2 YYEEEE. V lost 0 bases and J lost 5, with 9 bases in between. The CDR3 is 15 amino acids. As DNA, the CDR3 is TGTGCCAGCAGCTTGGGGATGCGTAATAATTCACCCCTCCACTTT. This gives the protein CASSLGMRNNSPLHF.

V and J are TRBV28 and TRBJ1-4; D is unresolved. V lost 7 bases to trimming and J lost 0 bases, with 6 bases between them. The CDR3 sequence is 13 residues long. Germline CDR1 MDHEN, CDR2 SYDVKM. This CDR3 reads CASNGATNEKLFF. The CDR3 bases are TGTGCCAGCAACGGTGCAACTAATGAAAAACTGTTTTTT.

V and J are TRBV6-5 and TRBJ2-6; 8 bases agree with TRBD1. The junction had 1 base not matched to a gene; V was cut back by 1 base and J by 2 bases. CDR1 is MNHEY, CDR2 SVGAGI, per germline. The CDR3 runs 16 residues. This CDR3 is CASSYLTGAGANVLTF. CDR3 bases: TGTGCCAGCAGTTACTTGACAGGGGCTGGGGCCAACGTCCTGACTTTC.

This clone was observed a handful of times. CDR3: CRVAGYTF. CDR3 sequence (DNA): TGTAGGGTCGCTGGCTACACCTTC. V is TRBV25-1 and J is TRBJ1-2; D not resolved. The CDR3 runs to 8 residues. Germline V lookup: CDR1 MGHDK, CDR2 SYGVNS.

The rearrangement uses TRBV9 and TRBJ1-2; no reliable D call. The length of the CDR3 is 14 residues. V shed 5 bases and J shed 2 bases, with 13 bases lying between them. The germline V gene has CDR1 SGDLS and CDR2 YYNGEE. In DNA, the CDR3 is TGTGCCAGCAGTGGCTTAGGCGGGAACTATGGCTACACCTTC. Protein sequence: CASSGLGGNYGYTF.

This chain joins TRBV19 and TRBJ1-4, with 7 positions matching TRBD1. V was pared by 4 bases and J by 0 bases, with 5 bases of the junction left unmatched. Looked up from germline, CDR1 is LNHDA and CDR2 is SQIVND (reference sequence). The CDR3 has 16 residues. The CDR3 reads CASSNPGGSTNEKLFF. CDR3 DNA: TGTGCCAGTAGTAACCCAGGGGGGTCAACTAATGAAAAACTGTTTTTT.